Listed here are 8 T cell receptor beta chains from one sample, sequenced in a study of blood T cell repertoires in COVID-19. The assay was immunoSEQ multiplex PCR, and TCRdb's table has in-frame clones only and misses some. The sample yields under 300,000 clones, about 80% seen once. Input material: PBMCs or T cells enriched from blood (not recorded which). The receptor set was obtained from a man in his forties who had recovered from COVID-19.

This rearrangement joins TRBV7-6 to TRBJ1-3; D ambiguous. The CDR3 consists of 15 residues. CDR1 is SGHVS and CDR2 is FNYEAQ in the germline V gene. Deletions cut 5 bases from V and 0 bases from J, with 11 bases between. The CDR3 protein is CASSTTRSSGNTIYF. For the CDR3, the DNA is TGTGCCAGCAGCACCACACGGAGCTCTGGAAACACCATATATTTT.

This chain uses TRBV6-5 with TRBJ2-7, with 7 bases matching TRBD2. This CDR3 is built from 13 residues. Looked up from germline, CDR1 is MNHEY and CDR2 is SVGAGI. V was pared by 7 bases and J by 4 bases, with 7 bases of the junction left unmatched. The CDR3 sequence is CASNSRGLYEQYF. The CDR3 nucleotides are TGTGCCAGCAACTCTAGGGGACTATACGAGCAGTACTTC.

The CDR3 loop is CASSLAASGRAGEQYF. CDR3 nucleotides: TGCGCCAGCAGCTTGGCAGCTAGCGGGAGGGCCGGAGAGCAGTACTTC. The chain couples TRBV5-1 to TRBJ2-7; 12 bases line up with TRBD2. V gave up 0 bases and J gave up 7 bases; unmatched junction bases: 8. The CDR3 is 16 amino acids. The germline V gene encodes CDR1 SGHRS and CDR2 YFSETQ.

This chain's CDR3 is CASTGLAGQETQYF. The CDR3 coding sequence is TGTGCCAGCACCGGACTAGCGGGGCAAGAGACCCAGTACTTC. This sequence joins TRBV11-1 and TRBJ2-5; the match to TRBD2 covers 12 bases. This CDR3 comprises 14 residues. Unmatched junction bases numbered 2, after V lost 7 bases and J lost 2 bases. Germline values: CDR1 SGHAT, CDR2 FQDESV (reference sequence).

This chain uses TRBV7-9 with TRBJ2-1, with 10 bases aligning to TRBD2. From germline, CDR1 is SEHNR and CDR2 FQNEAQ (reference sequence). Germline trimming cut 5 bases from V and 6 bases from J; bases unmatched to any gene: 7. This CDR3 is 15 amino acids long. The CDR3 nucleotides read TGTGCCAGCAGCGGTAGCGGGGGGCTTATCAATGAGCAGTTCTTC. Translation: CASSGSGGLINEQFF.

J is TRBJ1-3 and V is TRBV5-6, with 8 bases fitting TRBD1. After removal of 4 bases from V and 3 bases from J, the junction contained 12 bases not matched to a gene. The CDR3 spans 17 residues. Germline CDR1 is SGHDT and CDR2 is YYEEEE. The CDR3 loop is CASSLTGAGKSGNTIYF. The CDR3 bases are TGTGCCAGCAGCCTGACAGGGGCTGGGAAGAGTGGAAACACCATATATTTT.

The DNA for the CDR3 is TGTGCCACAAGTCCCGGGACAGGCCTCCAAGAGACCCAGTACTTC. It yields the protein CATSPGTGLQETQYF. V and J are TRBV6-1 and TRBJ2-5; 8 bases line up with TRBD1. V lost 10 bases to trimming and J lost 1 base; unmatched junction nucleotides: 11. This CDR3 contains 15 residues. Germline CDR1 reads MNHNS; CDR2 reads SASEGT.

The chain combines TRBV7-9 with TRBJ2-7; possibly TRBD2 for D (7 bases). V was pared by 5 bases and J by 3 bases, with 14 bases between. This CDR3 region has 14 residues. Germline V gene lookup returns CDR1 SEHNR and CDR2 FQNEAQ (reference sequence). CDR3 protein: CASSRAGAGYEQYF. The DNA for the CDR3 is TGTGCCAGCAGCCGTGCGGGGGCAGGCTACGAGCAGTACTTC.